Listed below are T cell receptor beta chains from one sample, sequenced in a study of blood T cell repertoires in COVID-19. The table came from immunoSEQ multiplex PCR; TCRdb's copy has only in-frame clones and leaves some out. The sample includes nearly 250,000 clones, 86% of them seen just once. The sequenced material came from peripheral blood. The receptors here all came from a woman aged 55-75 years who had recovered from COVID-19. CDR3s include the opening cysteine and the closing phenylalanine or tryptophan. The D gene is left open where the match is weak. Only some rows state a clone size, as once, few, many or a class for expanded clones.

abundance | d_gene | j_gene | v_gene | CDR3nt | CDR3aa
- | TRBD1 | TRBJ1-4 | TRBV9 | TGTGCCAGTTCTCCCGACGCTTGGGACAGGGGGGAAAAACTGTTTTTT | CASSPDAWDRGEKLFF
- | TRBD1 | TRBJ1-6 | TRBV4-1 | TGCGCCAGCAGCCAAGAAGGTAGGACAGGATCGGGTTCACCCCTCCACTTT | CASSQEGRTGSGSPLHF
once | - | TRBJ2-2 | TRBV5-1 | TGCGCCAGCGTCATTGGGACACCCAACACCGGGGAGCTGTTTTTT | CASVIGTPNTGELFF
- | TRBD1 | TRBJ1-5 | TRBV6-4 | TGTGCCAGCAGCCCAGGGACAGACAATCAGCCCCAGCATTTT | CASSPGTDNQPQHF
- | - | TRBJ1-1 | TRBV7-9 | TGTGCCAGCAGCTCTCGGGAGGGGTTGAGCTCTGAAGCTTTCTTT | CASSSREGLSSEAFF
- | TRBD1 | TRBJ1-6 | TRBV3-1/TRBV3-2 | TGTGCCAGCAGCCAGGGACAGCGAAATTCACCCCTCCACTTT | CASSQGQRNSPLHF
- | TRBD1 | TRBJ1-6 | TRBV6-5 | TGTGCCAGCACCGACAGGGAAGTTTCACCCCTCCACTTT | CASTDREVSPLHF
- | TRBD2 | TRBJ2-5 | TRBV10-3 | TGTGCCATCAGTGAGGAGGGAGGGACCCCCCAGGAGACCCAGTACTTC | CAISEEGGTPQETQYF
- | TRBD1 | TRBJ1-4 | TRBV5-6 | TGTGCCAGCAGCTTTGACAGGGTCAGTGAAAAACTGTTTTTT | CASSFDRVSEKLFF
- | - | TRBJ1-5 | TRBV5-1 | TGCGCCAGCAGCTTGGAAAGAGGGGGTCAGCCCCAGCATTTT | CASSLERGGQPQHF
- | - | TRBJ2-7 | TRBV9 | TGTGCCAGCAGCGAGAGTGGCAGGGCCTACGAGCAGTACTTC | CASSESGRAYEQYF
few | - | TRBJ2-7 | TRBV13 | TGTGCCAGCAGCTTTGGAGGGGGCAGCGAGCAGTACTTC | CASSFGGGSEQYF
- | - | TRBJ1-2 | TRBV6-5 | TGTGCCTTGGCGCCAGGGCGAAAGGATGGCTACACCTTC | CALAPGRKDGYTF
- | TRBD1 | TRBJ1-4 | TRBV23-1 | TGCGCCAGCAGTCTGGGTGACAGGGGGAATGAAAAACTGTTTTTT | CASSLGDRGNEKLFF
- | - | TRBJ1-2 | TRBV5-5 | TGTGCCAGCAGCTTGTTCAGGGTCGGGTATGGCTACACCTTC | CASSLFRVGYGYTF
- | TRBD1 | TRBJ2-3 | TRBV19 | TGTGCCAGTAGCCGCCTTATTCCGGGACAGCACACAGATACGCAGTATTTT | CASSRLIPGQHTDTQYF